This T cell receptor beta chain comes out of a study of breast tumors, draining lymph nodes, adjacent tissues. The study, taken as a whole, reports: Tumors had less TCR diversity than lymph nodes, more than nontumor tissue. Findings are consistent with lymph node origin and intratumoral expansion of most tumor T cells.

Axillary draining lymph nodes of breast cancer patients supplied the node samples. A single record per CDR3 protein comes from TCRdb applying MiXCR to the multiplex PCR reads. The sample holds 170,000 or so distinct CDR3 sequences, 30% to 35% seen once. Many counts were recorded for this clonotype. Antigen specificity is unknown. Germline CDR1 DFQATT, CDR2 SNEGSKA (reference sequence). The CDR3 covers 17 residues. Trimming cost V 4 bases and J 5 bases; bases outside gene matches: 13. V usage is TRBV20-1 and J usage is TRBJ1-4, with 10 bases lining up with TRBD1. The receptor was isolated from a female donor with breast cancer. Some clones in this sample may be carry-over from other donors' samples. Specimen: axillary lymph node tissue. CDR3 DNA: TGCAGTGCTATCATGGACAGGGGGAGCGCATGGAATGAAAAACTGTTTTTT. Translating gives CSAIMDRGSAWNEKLFF.